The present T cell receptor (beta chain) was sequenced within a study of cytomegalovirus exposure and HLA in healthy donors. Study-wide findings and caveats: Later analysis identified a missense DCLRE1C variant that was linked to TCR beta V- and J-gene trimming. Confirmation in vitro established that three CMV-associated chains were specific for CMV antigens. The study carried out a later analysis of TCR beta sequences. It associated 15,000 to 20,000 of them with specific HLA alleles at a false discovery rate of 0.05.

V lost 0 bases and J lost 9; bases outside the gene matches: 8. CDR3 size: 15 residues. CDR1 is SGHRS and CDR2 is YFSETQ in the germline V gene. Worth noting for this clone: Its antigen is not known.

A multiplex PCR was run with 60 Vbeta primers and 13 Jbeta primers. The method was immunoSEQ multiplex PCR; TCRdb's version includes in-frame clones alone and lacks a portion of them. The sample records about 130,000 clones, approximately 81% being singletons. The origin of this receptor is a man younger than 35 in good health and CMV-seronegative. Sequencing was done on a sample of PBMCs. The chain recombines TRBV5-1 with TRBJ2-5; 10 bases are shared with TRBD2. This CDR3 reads CASSLVPAGGPPQYF. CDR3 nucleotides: TGCGCCAGCAGCTTGGTGCCAGCGGGAGGGCCCCCCCAGTACTTC.